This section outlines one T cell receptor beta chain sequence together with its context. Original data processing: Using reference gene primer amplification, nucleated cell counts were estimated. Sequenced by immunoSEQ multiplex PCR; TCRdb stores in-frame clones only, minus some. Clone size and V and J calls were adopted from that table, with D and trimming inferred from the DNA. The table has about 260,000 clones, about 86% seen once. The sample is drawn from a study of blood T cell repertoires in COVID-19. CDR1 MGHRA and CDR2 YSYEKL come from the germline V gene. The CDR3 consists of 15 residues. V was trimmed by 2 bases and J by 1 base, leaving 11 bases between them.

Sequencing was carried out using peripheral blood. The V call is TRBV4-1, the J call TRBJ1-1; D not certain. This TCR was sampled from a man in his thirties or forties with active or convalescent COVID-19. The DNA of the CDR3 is TGCGCCAGCAGCCAATCGGTGGGCAAGAACACTGAAGCTTTCTTT. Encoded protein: CASSQSVGKNTEAFF.